The 12 T cell receptor beta chains in this list originate from one sample, sequenced in a study of T cell changes during pregnancy in multiple sclerosis. Produced via immunoSEQ multiplex PCR; TCRdb's table is partial and in-frame only. The sample has around 22,000 clones, approximately 89% seen once. The material was CD4+ T cells from peripheral blood mononuclear cells, obtained after pregnancy. The receptors were sampled from a female donor in good health, enrolled as a control in a pregnancy study.

The gene calls are TRBV11-2 and TRBJ2-1, with D tentatively TRBD2 (5 bases). Germline CDR1 and CDR2: SGHAT and FQNNGV. This CDR3 contains 16 residues. Trimming removed 4 bases from V and 8 bases from J, with 21 bases in between. CDR3 in amino acids: CASSYRGDRTVYEQFF. The CDR3, as DNA: TGTGCCAGCAGCTACCGGGGTGATCGGACGGTCTATGAGCAGTTCTTC.

The V and J genes are TRBV29-1 and TRBJ2-7, with TRBD2 identical over 8 bases. V lost 7 bases, J lost 6 bases, and 14 bases stayed unmatched. This CDR3 comprises 14 residues. The germline gives CDR1 SQVTM, CDR2 ANQGSEA. CDR3 sequence reads: CSGGPGLESTEQYF. The DNA for the CDR3 is TGCAGCGGGGGACCGGGACTAGAATCTACCGAGCAGTACTTC.

The genes are TRBV5-1 and TRBJ2-3; 9 bases fit TRBD1. The CDR3 has 16 residues. CDR1 SGHRS and CDR2 YFSETQ come from the germline V gene. V lost 0 bases and J lost 5; bases outside the gene matches: 7. Here the CDR3 DNA reads TGCGCCAGCAGCTTGGGGGGGGGACAGGGCCAAGATACGCAGTATTTT. As protein: CASSLGGGQGQDTQYF.

The chain recombines TRBV11-2 with TRBJ1-2; 7 bases map to TRBD1. Germline V gene lookup returns CDR1 SGHAT and CDR2 FQNNGV. V dropped 4 bases and J dropped 2; count of bases not matched to a gene: 4. This CDR3 contains 14 residues. The CDR3 here is CASSSIRGNYGYTF. CDR3 nucleotides: TGTGCCAGCAGCTCGATCAGGGGGAACTATGGCTACACCTTC.

The chain recombines TRBV28 with TRBJ2-3; 16 bases are a match to TRBD2. Germline loops: CDR1 MDHEN, CDR2 SYDVKM. The CDR3 is 17 residues long. V gave up 4 bases and J gave up 4 bases; unmatched junction bases: 5. The CDR3 coding sequence is TGTGCCAGCAGTTCGGGACTAGCGGGGGGGCTAGCAGATACGCAGTATTTT. Its translation is CASSSGLAGGLADTQYF.

J is TRBJ2-3 and V is TRBV28; 10 bases agree with TRBD1. Germline V lookup: CDR1 MDHEN, CDR2 SYDVKM. The CDR3 extends over 17 amino acids. Losses at the gene ends were 4 bases for V and 7 bases for J; bases not matched to a gene: 14. The CDR3 bases are TGTGCCAGCAGTTCGACTACCGGGACAGGGGTTCGCAATACGCAGTATTTT. It is translated as CASSSTTGTGVRNTQYF.

The rearrangement uses TRBV15 and TRBJ2-1; 7 bases line up with TRBD2. The germline CDR1 and CDR2 sequences are LNHNV and YYDKDF (reference sequence). This CDR3 spans 22 amino acids. J gave up 0 bases and V 0 bases, and 20 bases lay outside the gene matches. CDR3 sequence (DNA): TGTGCCACCAGCAGAGACTCGGGCGCTAGCGGTGCGGGTGATACCTCCTACAATGAGCAGTTCTTC. This encodes CATSRDSGASGAGDTSYNEQFF.

The J gene is TRBJ2-2, the V gene TRBV7-2; 9 bases align to TRBD2. The CDR3 is 16 amino acids. The germline V gene has CDR1 SGHTA and CDR2 FQGNSA. Germline trimming cut 8 bases from V and 7 bases from J; bases unmatched to any gene: 14. For the CDR3, the DNA is TGTGCCAGCGCAATTAAGGCGGGAGGGCCGGTCGGGGAGCTGTTTTTT. This sequence encodes CASAIKAGGPVGELFF.

CDR3 coding DNA: TGTGCCAGCAGTTTCTTCGGGACTAGAAATACCTACGAGCAGTACTTC. Its translation is CASSFFGTRNTYEQYF. This chain links TRBV27 with TRBJ2-7; 8 bases fit TRBD2. Trimming at V came to 3 bases and at J to 2 bases, leaving 9 bases not matched to a gene. CDR1 and CDR2 (germline): MNHEY, SMNVEV (reference sequence). The CDR3 length is 16 residues.

The chain recombines TRBV6-5 with TRBJ2-6; tentative D call: TRBD2 (6 bases). Germline assignment: CDR1 MNHEY and CDR2 SVGAGI. Trimming removed 5 bases from V and 0 bases from J, with 8 bases in between. This CDR3 has 15 amino acids. Written as DNA, the CDR3 is TGTGCCAGCAGTGGCGGGACCTCTGGGGCCAACGTCCTGACTTTC. Translating it yields CASSGGTSGANVLTF.

The rearrangement links TRBV4-2 to TRBJ2-1; 10 bases are shared with TRBD2. Per the germline V gene, CDR1 is LGHNA and CDR2 is YNFKEQ. Unmatched junction bases numbered 10, after V lost 0 bases and J lost 5 bases. CDR3 length: 18 residues. The CDR3 nucleotides read TGTGCCAGCAGCCAAGATTGGACTAGCGGACGCGTGGACAATGAGCAGTTCTTC. This codes for CASSQDWTSGRVDNEQFF.

The rearrangement links TRBV19 to TRBJ1-6; D is ambiguous. The CDR3 length is 16 residues. Per germline, CDR1 LNHDA and CDR2 SQIVND (reference sequence). V gave up 8 bases and J gave up 0 bases, with 14 bases separating them. This CDR3 reads CASSPSINSYNSPLHF. The DNA for the CDR3 is TGTGCCAGTTCACCCAGTATTAACTCCTATAATTCACCCCTCCACTTT.